This T cell receptor (beta chain) was recovered during a study of blood T cell repertoires in COVID-19. The overall study: Collection of acute and convalescent COVID-19 samples took place in the United States, Italy and Spain. PBMCs, B-cell-depleted T cells, or T cells provided the cDNA or gDNA that made up the material.

Original processing methods: Nucleated cell counts were estimated from reference gene primer amplification. Generated by immunoSEQ multiplex PCR, the TCRdb table keeps only in-frame clones and is missing some. V, J and clone size were drawn from that table, and D and trimming were deduced from the DNA. The table includes tens of thousands of clones, more than 65% detected once. This clonotype originated in a man aged 65-85 years with acute or convalescent COVID-19. The sample consisted of peripheral blood.

CDR3 region: CASSPDRAGGYTF. DNA of the CDR3: TGTGCCAGCAGTCCGGACAGGGCGGGAGGCTACACCTTC. This sequence joins TRBV5-4 and TRBJ1-2; 8 positions match TRBD1. Germline values: CDR1 SGHNT, CDR2 YYREEE (reference sequence). V was pared by 5 bases and J by 8 bases, with 8 bases of the junction left unmatched. This CDR3 comprises 13 residues.